Listed below are T cell receptor beta chains from one sample, sequenced in a study of blood T cell repertoires in COVID-19. Measured with immunoSEQ multiplex PCR; TCRdb has only the in-frame clones, and not every one. This table has hundreds of thousands of clones, 60% to 75% appearing once. Material for sequencing was peripheral blood. These receptors all come from a woman of 80 years or more with acute or convalescent COVID-19. Each CDR3 is given with its conserved first and last residue. The order of the fields is J gene, V gene, clone size, D gene, CDR3 protein, CDR3 DNA. D genes are given only for firm matches. Size is omitted from some rows. Given values are once, few, many or a class for expanded clones.

TRBJ1-2	TRBV4-1	-	-	CASSQVGTRTTNYGYTF	TGCGCCAGCAGCCAAGTCGGGACACGGACGACTAATTATGGCTACACCTTC
TRBJ2-7	TRBV28	-	TRBD2	CASSLEAGGNEQYF	TGTGCCAGCAGTTTAGAGGCGGGAGGGAACGAGCAGTACTTC
TRBJ1-5	TRBV19	-	-	CASSIGGGGNQPQHF	TGTGCCAGTAGTATAGGCGGGGGTGGCAATCAGCCCCAGCATTTT
TRBJ2-7	TRBV27	once	TRBD2	CASSFLREGYEQYF	TGTGCCAGCAGTTTCCTCCGGGAGGGCTACGAGCAGTACTTC
TRBJ2-3	TRBV5-1	-	-	CASSLRGLGRVDTQYF	TGCGCCAGCAGCTTGAGGGGACTCGGAAGAGTCGATACGCAGTATTTT
TRBJ1-2	TRBV3-1/TRBV3-2	-	-	CASSQVGGGYTF	TGTGCCAGCAGCCAAGTTGGGGGCGGCTACACCTTC
TRBJ1-6	TRBV5-1	-	TRBD1	CASSPGQGNSPLHF	TGCGCCAGCAGCCCCGGACAGGGCAATTCACCCCTCCACTTT
TRBJ1-2	TRBV5-4	-	TRBD1	CASSLDRTGGGDGYTF	TGTGCCAGCAGCTTGGATCGGACAGGGGGCGGGGATGGCTACACCTTC
TRBJ1-6	TRBV18	-	TRBD1	CASSLSDRPLSNNSPLHF	TGTGCCAGCTCACTCTCGGACAGGCCGCTCTCCAATAATTCACCCCTCCACTTT
TRBJ1-4	TRBV3-1/TRBV3-2	-	TRBD1	CASSALTGFNEKLFF	TGTGCCAGCAGCGCTTTGACAGGGTTTAATGAAAAACTGTTTTTT
TRBJ2-1	TRBV7-9	-	TRBD2	CASTGTSGHNEQFF	TGTGCCAGCACGGGGACTAGCGGGCACAATGAGCAGTTCTTC
TRBJ2-5	TRBV5-5	-	TRBD1	CASSSATGKETQYF	TGTGCCAGCAGCTCGGCGACAGGGAAAGAGACCCAGTACTTC
TRBJ1-1	TRBV5-1	-	TRBD1	CASSSRDRGTEAFF	TGCGCCAGCAGCTCCCGGGACAGGGGAACTGAAGCTTTCTTT
TRBJ1-2	TRBV6-1	-	-	CASSDRGFNYGYTF	TGTGCCAGCAGTGATCGGGGATTTAACTATGGCTACACCTTC
TRBJ1-3	TRBV10-3	-	-	CAISGASSGNTIYF	TGTGCCATCAGTGGCGCAAGCTCTGGAAACACCATATATTTT
TRBJ1-2	TRBV4-1	-	TRBD1	CASSQEFRDRDGYTF	TGCGCCAGCAGCCAAGAGTTCCGGGACAGGGATGGCTACACCTTC
TRBJ1-3	TRBV5-1	few	-	CASSLGQQPTSGNTIYF	TGCGCCAGCAGCTTGGGACAACAACCTACATCTGGAAACACCATATATTTT
TRBJ1-1	TRBV6-6	-	-	CASLMASMNTEAFF	TGTGCCAGCCTGATGGCCTCCATGAACACTGAAGCTTTCTTT
TRBJ2-7	TRBV10-3	-	-	CAISVGEAAYEQYF	TGTGCCATCAGTGTTGGAGAGGCCGCCTACGAGCAGTACTTC
TRBJ2-3	TRBV24-1	-	TRBD1	CATSETGAPTDTQYF	TGTGCCACCAGTGAAACAGGGGCTCCCACAGATACGCAGTATTTT
TRBJ2-5	TRBV29-1	few	-	CSVTWSVWETQYF	TGCAGCGTGACTTGGAGTGTGTGGGAGACCCAGTACTTC
TRBJ1-5	TRBV6-5	-	-	CASSYSQDSNQPQHF	TGTGCCAGCAGTTACTCGCAGGATAGCAATCAGCCCCAGCATTTT
TRBJ2-7	TRBV3-1/TRBV3-2	many	-	CASSQQGSYEQYF	TGTGCCAGCAGCCAACAGGGGAGCTACGAGCAGTACTTC
TRBJ1-1	TRBV4-3	-	TRBD1	CASSQGDRGTEAFF	TGCGCCAGCAGCCAGGGAGACAGGGGCACTGAAGCTTTCTTT